The following is a TCR beta chain sequence with its context. The data belong to a study of cytomegalovirus exposure and HLA in healthy donors. This CDR3 is 11 amino acids long. Losses at the gene ends were 7 bases for V and 8 bases for J; bases not matched to a gene: 3. Germline V gene sequence: CDR1 DFQATT, CDR2 SNEGSKA (reference sequence). PCR employed 60 Vbeta and 13 Jbeta primers. Only in-frame clones appear in the TCRdb table, and some are missing; sequencing was by immunoSEQ multiplex PCR. There are about 140,000 clones in the sample; approximately 80% occur only once, and about 2.2% lies in the top ten.

The chain couples TRBV20-1 to TRBJ1-2; 11 nucleotides match TRBD1. Sequences were obtained from PBMCs. This TCR was recovered from a middle-aged man in good health and CMV-seronegative. The CDR3 DNA sequence: TGCAGTGGGACAGGGGGCTTCGGCTACACCTTC. This codes for CSGTGGFGYTF.